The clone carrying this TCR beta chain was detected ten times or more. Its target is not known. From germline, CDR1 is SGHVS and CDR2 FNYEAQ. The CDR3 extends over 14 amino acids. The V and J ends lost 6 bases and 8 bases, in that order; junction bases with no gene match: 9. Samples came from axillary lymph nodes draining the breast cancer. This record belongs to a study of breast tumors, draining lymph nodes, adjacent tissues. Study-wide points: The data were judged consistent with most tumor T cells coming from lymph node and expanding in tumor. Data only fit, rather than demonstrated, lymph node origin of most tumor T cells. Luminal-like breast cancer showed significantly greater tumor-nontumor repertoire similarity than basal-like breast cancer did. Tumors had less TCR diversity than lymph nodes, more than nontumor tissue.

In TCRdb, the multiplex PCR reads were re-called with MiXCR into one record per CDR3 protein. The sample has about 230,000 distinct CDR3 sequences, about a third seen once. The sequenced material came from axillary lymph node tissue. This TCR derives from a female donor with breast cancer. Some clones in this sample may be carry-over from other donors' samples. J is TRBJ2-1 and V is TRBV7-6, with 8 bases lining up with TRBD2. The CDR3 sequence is CASSRRGGRDEQFF. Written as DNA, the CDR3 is TGTGCCAGCAGTCGCCGGGGGGGGCGCGATGAGCAGTTCTTC.